The subject of this entry is one T cell receptor beta chain. The antigen is undetermined. The draw for each donor consisted of a single 2.5 ml blood sample. The data belong to a study of monozygotic twins with inflammatory bowel disease. Germline V CDR1 and CDR2: SQVTM, ANQGSEA. There are 12 residues in the CDR3. Findings and limits, study-wide: Sharing of clonotypes with others was lower in IBD patients than in healthy twins, and this was especially so with disease activity.

The RNA usage for each TCR library was approximately 3.5 ug of total RNA. Via template switching, UMIs carrying a 6-nucleotide sample barcode were introduced. TCRdb re-called the 5' RACE reads; one entry per CDR3 protein, DNA not given. The sample is made up of about 440,000 distinct CDR3 sequences, and the top ten hold about 2.6% of it. Material for sequencing was blood. This TCR was recovered from a human donor with ulcerative colitis or Crohn's disease, or a healthy co-twin of an affected twin (not recorded which). The genes are TRBV29-1 and TRBJ2-2; the D call of TRBD1 rests on TCRdb alone, since no DNA is present to check it. CDR3 sequence: CSVGGYTGELFF.